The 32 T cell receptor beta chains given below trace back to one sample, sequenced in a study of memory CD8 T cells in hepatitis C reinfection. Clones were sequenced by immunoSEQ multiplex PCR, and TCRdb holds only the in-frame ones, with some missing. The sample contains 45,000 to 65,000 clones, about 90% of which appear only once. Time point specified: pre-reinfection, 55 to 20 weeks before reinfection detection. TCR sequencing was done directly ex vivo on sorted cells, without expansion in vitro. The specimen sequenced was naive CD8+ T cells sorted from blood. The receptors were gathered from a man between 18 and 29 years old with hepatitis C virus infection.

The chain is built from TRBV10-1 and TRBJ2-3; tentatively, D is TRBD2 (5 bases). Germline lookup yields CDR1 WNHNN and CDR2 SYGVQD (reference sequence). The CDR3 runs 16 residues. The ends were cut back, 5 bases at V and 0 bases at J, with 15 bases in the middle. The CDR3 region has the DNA TGCGCCAGCAGTAAAGGGAGCAGCTCTAGCACAGATACGCAGTATTTT. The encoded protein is CASSKGSSSSTDTQYF.

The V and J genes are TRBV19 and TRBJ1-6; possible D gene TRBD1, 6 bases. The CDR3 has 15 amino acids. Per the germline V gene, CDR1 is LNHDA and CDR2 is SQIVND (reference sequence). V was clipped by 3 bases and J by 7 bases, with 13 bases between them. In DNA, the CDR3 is TGTGCCAGTAGTATCTTCACAGGGACCAATTCACCCCTCCACTTT. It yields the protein CASSIFTGTNSPLHF.

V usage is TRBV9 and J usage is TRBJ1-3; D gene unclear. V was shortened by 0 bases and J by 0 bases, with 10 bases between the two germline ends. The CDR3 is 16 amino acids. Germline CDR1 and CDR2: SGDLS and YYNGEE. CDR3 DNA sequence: TGTGCCAGCAGCGTAGTTGACACCATCTCTGGAAACACCATATATTTT. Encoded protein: CASSVVDTISGNTIYF. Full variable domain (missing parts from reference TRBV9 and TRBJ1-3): DSGVTQTPKHLITATGQRVTLRCSPRSGDLSVYWYQQSLDQGLQFLIQYYNGEERAKGNILERFSAQQFPDLHSELNLSSLELGDSALYFCASSVVDTISGNTIYFGEGSWLTVV.

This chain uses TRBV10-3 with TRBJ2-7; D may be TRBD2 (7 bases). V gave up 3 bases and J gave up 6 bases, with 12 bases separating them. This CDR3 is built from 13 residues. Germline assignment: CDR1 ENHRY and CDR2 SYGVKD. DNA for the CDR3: TGTGCCATCAGTGAACGGGGGGCACGCGAGCAGTACGTC. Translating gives CAISERGAREQYV.

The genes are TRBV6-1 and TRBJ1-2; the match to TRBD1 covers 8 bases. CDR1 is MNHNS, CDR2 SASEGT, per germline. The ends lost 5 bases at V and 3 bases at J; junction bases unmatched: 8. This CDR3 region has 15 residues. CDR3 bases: TGTGCCAGCAGTCAGGGTACAGGGGGAGACTATGGCTACACCTTC. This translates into CASSQGTGGDYGYTF.

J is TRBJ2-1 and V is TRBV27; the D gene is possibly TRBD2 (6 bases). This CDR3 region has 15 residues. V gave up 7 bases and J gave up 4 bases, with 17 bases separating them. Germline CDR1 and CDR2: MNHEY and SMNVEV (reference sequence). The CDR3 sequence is CASMLDGSWYNEQFF. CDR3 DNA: TGTGCCAGCATGTTAGACGGGAGTTGGTACAATGAGCAGTTCTTC.

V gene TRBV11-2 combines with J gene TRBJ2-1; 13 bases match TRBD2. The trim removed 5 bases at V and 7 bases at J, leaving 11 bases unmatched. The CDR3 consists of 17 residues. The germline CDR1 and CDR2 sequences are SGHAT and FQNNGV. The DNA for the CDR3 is TGTGCCAGCAGCCCCGAAGAACTAGCGGGGGGGCGTAATGAGCAGTTCTTC. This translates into CASSPEELAGGRNEQFF. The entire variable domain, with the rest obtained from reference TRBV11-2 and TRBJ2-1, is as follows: EAGVAQSPRYKIIEKRQSVAFWCNPISGHATLYWYQQILGQGPKLLIQFQNNGVVDDSQLPKDRFSAERLKGVDSTLKIQPAKLEDSAVYLCASSPEELAGGRNEQFFGPGTRLTVL.

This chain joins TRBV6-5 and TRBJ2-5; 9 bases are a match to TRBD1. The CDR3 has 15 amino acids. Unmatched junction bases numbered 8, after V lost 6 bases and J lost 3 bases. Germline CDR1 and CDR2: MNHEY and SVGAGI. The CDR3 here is CASSSDRGMEETQYF. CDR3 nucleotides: TGTGCCAGCAGCTCCGACAGGGGGATGGAAGAGACCCAGTACTTC.

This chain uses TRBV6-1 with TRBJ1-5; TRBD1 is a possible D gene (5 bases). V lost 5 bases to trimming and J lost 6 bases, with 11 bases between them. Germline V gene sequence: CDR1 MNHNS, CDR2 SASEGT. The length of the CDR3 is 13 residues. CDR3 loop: CASSRGGFQPQHF. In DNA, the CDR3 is TGTGCCAGCAGTCGGGGGGGGTTTCAGCCCCAGCATTTT.

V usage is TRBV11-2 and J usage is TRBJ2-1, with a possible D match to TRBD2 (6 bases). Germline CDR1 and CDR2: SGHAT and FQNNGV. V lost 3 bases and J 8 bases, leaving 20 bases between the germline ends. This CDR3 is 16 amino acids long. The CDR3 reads CASSLGGSLIVDEQFF. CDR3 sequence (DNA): TGTGCCAGCAGCTTGGGGGGTAGCCTAATCGTCGATGAGCAGTTCTTC. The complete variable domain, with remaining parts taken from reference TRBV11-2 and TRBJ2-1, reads EAGVAQSPRYKIIEKRQSVAFWCNPISGHATLYWYQQILGQGPKLLIQFQNNGVVDDSQLPKDRFSAERLKGVDSTLKIQPAKLEDSAVYLCASSLGGSLIVDEQFFGPGTRLTVL.

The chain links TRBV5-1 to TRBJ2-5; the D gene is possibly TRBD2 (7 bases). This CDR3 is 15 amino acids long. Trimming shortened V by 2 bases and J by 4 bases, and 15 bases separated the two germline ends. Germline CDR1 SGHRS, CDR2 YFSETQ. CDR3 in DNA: TGCGCCAGCAGCTTAAGGGGGGGCGAGGGAGAGACCCAGTACTTC. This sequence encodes CASSLRGGEGETQYF. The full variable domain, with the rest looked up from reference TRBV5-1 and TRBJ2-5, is KAGVTQTPRYLIKTRGQQVTLSCSPISGHRSVSWYQQTPGQGLQFLFEYFSETQRNKGNFPGRFSGRQFSNSRSEMNVSTLELGDSALYLCASSLRGGEGETQYFGPGTRLLVL.

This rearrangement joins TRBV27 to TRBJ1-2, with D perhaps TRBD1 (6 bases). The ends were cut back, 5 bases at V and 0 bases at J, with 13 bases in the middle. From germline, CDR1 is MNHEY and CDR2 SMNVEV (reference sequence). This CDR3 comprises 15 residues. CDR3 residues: CASSPTTGPNYGYTF. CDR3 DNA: TGTGCCAGCAGTCCGACGACAGGACCTAACTATGGCTACACCTTC.

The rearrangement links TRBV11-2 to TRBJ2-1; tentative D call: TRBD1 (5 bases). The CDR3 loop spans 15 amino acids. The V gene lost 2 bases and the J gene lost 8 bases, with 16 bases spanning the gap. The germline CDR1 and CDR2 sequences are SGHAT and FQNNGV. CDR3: CASSLSVGAGHEQFF. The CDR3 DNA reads TGTGCCAGCAGCTTAAGTGTTGGGGCTGGCCATGAGCAGTTCTTC.

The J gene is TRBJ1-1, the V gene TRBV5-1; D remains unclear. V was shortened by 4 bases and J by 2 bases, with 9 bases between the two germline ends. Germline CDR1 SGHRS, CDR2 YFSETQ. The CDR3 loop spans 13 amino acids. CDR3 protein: CASSREGNTEAFF. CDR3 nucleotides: TGCGCCAGCAGCCGAGAGGGCAACACTGAAGCTTTCTTT.

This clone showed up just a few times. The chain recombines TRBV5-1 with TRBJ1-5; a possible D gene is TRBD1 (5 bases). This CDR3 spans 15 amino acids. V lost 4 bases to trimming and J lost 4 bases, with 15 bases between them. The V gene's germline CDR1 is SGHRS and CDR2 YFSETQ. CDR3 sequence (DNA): TGCGCCAGCAGCATAACAGGAGGAGGGAATCAGCCCCAGCATTTT. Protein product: CASSITGGGNQPQHF.

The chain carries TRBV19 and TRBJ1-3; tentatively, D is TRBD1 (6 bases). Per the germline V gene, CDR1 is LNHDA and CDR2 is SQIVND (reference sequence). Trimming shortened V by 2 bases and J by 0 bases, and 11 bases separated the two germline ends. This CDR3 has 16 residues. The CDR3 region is CASSIKGHHSGNTIYF. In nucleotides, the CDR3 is TGTGCCAGTAGTATAAAGGGACACCACTCTGGAAACACCATATATTTT.

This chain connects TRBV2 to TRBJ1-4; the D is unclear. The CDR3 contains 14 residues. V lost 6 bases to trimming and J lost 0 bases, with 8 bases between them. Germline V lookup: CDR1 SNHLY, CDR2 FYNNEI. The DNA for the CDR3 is TGTGCCAGCAGCCACAGAGCAACTAATGAAAAACTGTTTTTT. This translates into CASSHRATNEKLFF.

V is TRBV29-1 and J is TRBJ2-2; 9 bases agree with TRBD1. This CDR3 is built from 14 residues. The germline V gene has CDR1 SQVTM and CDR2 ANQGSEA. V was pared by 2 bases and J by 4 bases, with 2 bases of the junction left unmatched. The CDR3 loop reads CSVESDRGTGELFF. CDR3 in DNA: TGCAGCGTTGAATCGGACAGGGGCACCGGGGAGCTGTTTTTT.

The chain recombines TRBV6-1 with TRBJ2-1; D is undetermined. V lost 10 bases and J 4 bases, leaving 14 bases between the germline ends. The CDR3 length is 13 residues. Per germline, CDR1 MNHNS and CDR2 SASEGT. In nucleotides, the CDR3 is TGTGCCATCGAATTCGACACGTACAATGAGCAGTTCTTC. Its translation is CAIEFDTYNEQFF.

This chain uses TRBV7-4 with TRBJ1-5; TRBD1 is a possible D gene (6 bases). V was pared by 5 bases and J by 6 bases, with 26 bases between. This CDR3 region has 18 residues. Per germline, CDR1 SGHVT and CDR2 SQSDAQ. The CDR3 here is CASSPPGQVPRLSQPQHF. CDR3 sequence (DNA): TGTGCCAGCAGCCCCCCGGGACAAGTTCCGCGGTTGAGTCAGCCCCAGCATTTT.

For the CDR3, the DNA is TGTGCCAGCAGCTTAGGAGACAGCAATAATCAGCCCCAGCATTTT. Amino acids: CASSLGDSNNQPQHF. This chain joins TRBV7-9 and TRBJ1-5; a weak D match, TRBD1 (5 bases). The CDR3 runs to 15 residues. Per the germline V gene, CDR1 is SEHNR and CDR2 is FQNEAQ (reference sequence). The V end was cut by 1 base, the J end by 4 bases, with 11 bases between.

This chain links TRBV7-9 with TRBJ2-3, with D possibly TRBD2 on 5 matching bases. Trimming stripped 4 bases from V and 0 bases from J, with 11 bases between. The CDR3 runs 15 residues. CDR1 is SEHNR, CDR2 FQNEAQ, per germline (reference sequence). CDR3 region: CASSSSSTSTDTQYF. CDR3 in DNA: TGTGCCAGCAGCTCTAGCTCAACTAGCACAGATACGCAGTATTTT.

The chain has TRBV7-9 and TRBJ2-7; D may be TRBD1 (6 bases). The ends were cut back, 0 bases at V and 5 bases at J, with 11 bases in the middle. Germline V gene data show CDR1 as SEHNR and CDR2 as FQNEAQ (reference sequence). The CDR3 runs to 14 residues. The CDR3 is CASSLAQGGDEQYF. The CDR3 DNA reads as TGTGCCAGCAGCTTAGCACAGGGTGGCGACGAGCAGTACTTC.

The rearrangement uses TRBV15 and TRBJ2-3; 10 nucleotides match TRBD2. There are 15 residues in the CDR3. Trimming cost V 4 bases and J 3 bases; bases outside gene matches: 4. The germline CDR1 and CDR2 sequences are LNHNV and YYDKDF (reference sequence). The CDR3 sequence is CATSTPGLATDTQYF. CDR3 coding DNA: TGTGCCACCAGCACCCCGGGACTAGCGACAGATACGCAGTATTTT.

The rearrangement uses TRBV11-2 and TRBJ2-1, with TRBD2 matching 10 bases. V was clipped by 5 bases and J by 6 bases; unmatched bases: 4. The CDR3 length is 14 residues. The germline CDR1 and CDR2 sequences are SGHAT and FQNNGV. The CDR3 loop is CASSPSGGGNEQFF. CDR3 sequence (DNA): TGTGCCAGCAGCCCTAGCGGGGGTGGCAATGAGCAGTTCTTC.

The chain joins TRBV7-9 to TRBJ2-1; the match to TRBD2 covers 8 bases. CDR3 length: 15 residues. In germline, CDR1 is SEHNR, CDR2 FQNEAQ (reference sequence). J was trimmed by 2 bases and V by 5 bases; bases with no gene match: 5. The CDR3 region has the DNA TGTGCCAGCAGCGCAACGGGAGGGGCCTACAATGAGCAGTTCTTC. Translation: CASSATGGAYNEQFF.

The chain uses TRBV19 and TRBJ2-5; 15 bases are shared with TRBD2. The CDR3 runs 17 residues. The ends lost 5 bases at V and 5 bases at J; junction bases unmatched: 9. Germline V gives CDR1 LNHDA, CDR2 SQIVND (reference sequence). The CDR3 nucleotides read TGTGCCAGTAGTCTTGGACTAGCGGGAGGGTCATGGGAGACCCAGTACTTC. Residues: CASSLGLAGGSWETQYF.

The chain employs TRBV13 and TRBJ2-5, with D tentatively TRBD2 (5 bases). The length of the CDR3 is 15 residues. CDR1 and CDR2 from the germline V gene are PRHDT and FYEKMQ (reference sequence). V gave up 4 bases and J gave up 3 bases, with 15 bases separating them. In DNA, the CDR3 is TGTGCCAGCAGCTCTTGCCGGACTGAAAAAGAGACCCAGTACTTC. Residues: CASSSCRTEKETQYF. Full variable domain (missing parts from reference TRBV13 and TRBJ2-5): AAGVIQSPRHLIKEKRETATLKCYPIPRHDTVYWYQQGPGQDPQFLISFYEKMQSDKGSIPDRFSAQQFSDYHSELNMSSLELGDSALYFCASSSCRTEKETQYFGPGTRLLVL.

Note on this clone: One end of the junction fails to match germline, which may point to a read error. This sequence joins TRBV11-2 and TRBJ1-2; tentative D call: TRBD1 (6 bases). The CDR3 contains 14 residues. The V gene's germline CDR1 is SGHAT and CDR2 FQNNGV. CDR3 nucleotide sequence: TGTGCCAGCAGCGTCCCAGGTGGGGGGGACAACGATTACTTC. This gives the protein CASSVPGGGDNDYF. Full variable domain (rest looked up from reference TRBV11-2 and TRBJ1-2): EAGVAQSPRYKIIEKRQSVAFWCNPISGHATLYWYQQILGQGPKLLIQFQNNGVVDDSQLPKDRFSAERLKGVDSTLKIQPAKLEDSAVYLCASSVPGGGDNDYFGSGTRLTVV.

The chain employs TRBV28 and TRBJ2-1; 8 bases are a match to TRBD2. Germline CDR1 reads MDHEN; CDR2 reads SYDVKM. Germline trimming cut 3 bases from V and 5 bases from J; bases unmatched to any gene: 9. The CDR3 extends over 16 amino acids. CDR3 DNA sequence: TGTGCCAGCAGTTTGCCGGGAGGGGCATTAAACAATGAGCAGTTCTTC. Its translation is CASSLPGGALNNEQFF.

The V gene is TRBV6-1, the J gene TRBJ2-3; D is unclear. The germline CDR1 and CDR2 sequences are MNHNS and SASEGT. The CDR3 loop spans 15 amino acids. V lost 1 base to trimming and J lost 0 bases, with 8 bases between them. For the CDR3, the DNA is TGTGCCAGCAGTGAAGGCACAGCCAGCACAGATACGCAGTATTTT. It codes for CASSEGTASTDTQYF.

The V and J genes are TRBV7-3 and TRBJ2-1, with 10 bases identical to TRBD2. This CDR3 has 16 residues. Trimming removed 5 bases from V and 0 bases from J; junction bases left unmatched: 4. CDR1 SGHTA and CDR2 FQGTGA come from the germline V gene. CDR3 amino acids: CASSLSGRSSYNEQFF. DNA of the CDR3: TGTGCCAGCAGCCTTAGCGGGAGGAGCTCCTACAATGAGCAGTTCTTC.